The source of this TCR beta chain is a study of T cells in Graves' hyperthyroidism and ophthalmopathy. The length of the CDR3 is 13 residues. Trimming removed 1 base at V and 8 bases at J, with 12 bases between. Germline V gene lookup returns CDR1 SGHRS and CDR2 YFSETQ. Amplified TCR beta CDR3 regions derived from RNA transcripts. The HTBI primer set served for first-round RT-PCR of the TCR CDR3. TCRdb reprocessed the multiplex PCR reads with MiXCR, giving one entry per CDR3 protein. The data show 250,000 or so distinct CDR3 sequences, more than 14% seen once. This clonotype turned up a few times. The antigen is undetermined. Study conclusions and caveats: Using 13 V-J features, a model discriminated ophthalmopathy from stable hyperthyroidism.

The TCR comes from a woman between 35 and 50 years old with Graves' hyperthyroidism that later progressed to Graves' ophthalmopathy. Input material: blood. V gene TRBV5-1 combines with J gene TRBJ1-1; D remains ambiguous. DNA of the CDR3: TGCGCCAGCAGCTTGAACATCCACCGGGAAGCTTTCTTT. This encodes CASSLNIHREAFF.